This TCR beta chain was sequenced for a study of shared clonotypes between healthy human individuals (dated by TCRdb to 2018 to 2021). Notes on the research overall: Three men and two women, aged 18 to 49 years, made up the cohort. For each donor, CD4 naive and CD4 memory were each run on three plates, CD8 naive on two plates, and CD8 memory on one plate. The study deeply sequenced blood TCR repertoires of about 5 healthy adults to estimate repertoire size and the extent of clonotype sharing between individuals. Libraries were prepared and TCR repertoires were sequenced by different laboratories using diverse techniques, in order to increase sequencing depth and limit assay-specific biases. Each donor's leukapheresis produced roughly between roughly 0.9 and 9 billion PBMCs.

Concerning this clone: It has no known antigen specificity. Base qualities are not recorded, but no much larger clone differs from it by a single base.

Trimming costs V 2 bases and J 1 base, and their ends lie 8 bases apart. Counted from cysteine to phenylalanine, this CDR3 has 14 amino acids. Only the CDR3 part of the read is kept: 42 bases, read in frame from the first base. The germline V gene gives CDR1 as SGHVS and CDR2 as FNYEAQ. Donors were healthy HIV-negative adults with no recently reported acute infections or vaccinations. Every donor was a Caucasian adult residing in Nashville, Tennessee, USA. CD4+ T cells were enriched by magnetic negative selection, after which naive cells were positively selected on CD45RA and the negative fraction was taken as the memory subset. Blood was obtained by leukapheresis, after which PBMCs were separated by Ficoll-Histopaque density gradient centrifugation and cryopreserved in liquid nitrogen vapor phase. Purity and quantity of every magnetically sorted T cell population were checked by analytical flow cytometry. From each sorted fraction, genomic DNA was isolated and quantified by UV absorbance on a Nanodrop 2000c.

General conclusions and limits of the study: Across a few donors, 4.5% to 6.5% of naive CD4, roughly 3.8% of naive CD8, 2.3% of memory CD4, and around 0.4% of memory CD8 clonotypes were shared. Because the study included only a small number of donors, the genetic and exposure-history diversity represented was limited. Sampling was restricted to blood, and TCR repertoires in tissues likely differ from the TCR repertoires found in blood. Pairwise subsampling led to the expectation that sequencing depth would affect the degree of clonotype sharing among donors. Incomplete sequencing was indicated by rarefaction of sorted-subset datasets, despite the large sequencing depth. Larger estimated clonotype richness was generally found for naive subsets than for memory subsets. Clonotypes shared by all four sorted-subset donors showed higher generation probabilities than non-shared clonotypes.

Using the deep immunoSEQ assay, TCR CDR3 regions were amplified from genomic DNA by multiplex PCR. Extracted genomic DNA from each cell subset was distributed evenly across all wells of several immunoSEQ 96-well plates, and each plate was treated as a replicate. For sorted subsets, each replicate PCR was loaded with approximately 190 ng genomic DNA, equivalent to 30,000 or so T cell genomes. Purified libraries were quantified with a Qubit 3.0 fluorometer, sized on a Bioanalyzer 2100, and re-quantified with the KAPA Library Quantification kit. A separate single-read 150-cycle Illumina NextSeq 550 flow cell was used to sequence each immunoSEQ 96-well plate. Per the source publication's procedure: Because the immunoSEQ output included only junctional sequences and no quality scores, the filtering could not be the same as the filtering used for full-length reads. To assign V/J genes and CDR3, sequences were annotated against IMGT germline references using PyIR, a Python wrapper for IgBLAST v1.9. Reads were filtered out if the reads had weak V/J assignments (E-value above 1e-6), no CDR3, stop codons, out-of-frame junctions, or ambiguous translated residues. V3J clonotypes were defined as sequences sharing the same inferred V gene, J gene, and CDR3 amino acid sequence. Percentage overlap between repertoires was computed as shared unique clonotypes divided by the size of the smaller repertoire. Repertoire richness was assessed with RTK rarefaction, the Chao1 estimator, and Recon v2.1 estimates of unobserved clonotypes. For all TCRbeta clonotypes obtained by the gDNA method from a few donors, generation probabilities were computed with OLGA. TCRdb's version of the immuneACCESS table is confined to in-frame rearrangements and falls short of the full clone set. An unresolved V gene accounts for under half of the shortfall where checked; the remainder is of unknown origin. For V, J and clone size, that table is used; D and trimming come from the DNA. Within this sample are 300,000 to 400,000 clones, with approximately 79% of them counted one time only. The biggest ten clones account for 10% of the sample.

The source is a man aged 25 to 45 in good health. Sequenced material: memory CD4+ T cells sorted from blood. The sample's cell subset or site, from its label and the paper: CD45RA-negative fraction. The rearranged chain carries TRBV7-6 and TRBJ1-1; too little of a D gene remains to name it. This receptor carries the CDR3 CASSLSLRNTEAFF. The DNA is as follows: TGTGCCAGCAGCTTAAGTCTTAGGAACACTGAAGCTTTCTTT. Outside the CDR3, residues come from the reference TRBV7-6 and TRBJ1-1 proteins, so the full variable domain is: GAGVSQSPRYKVTKRGQDVALRCDPISGHVSLYWYRQALGQGPEFLTYFNYEAQQDKSGLPNDRFSAERPEGSISTLTIQRTEQRDSAMYRCASSLSLRNTEAFFGQGTRLTVV.